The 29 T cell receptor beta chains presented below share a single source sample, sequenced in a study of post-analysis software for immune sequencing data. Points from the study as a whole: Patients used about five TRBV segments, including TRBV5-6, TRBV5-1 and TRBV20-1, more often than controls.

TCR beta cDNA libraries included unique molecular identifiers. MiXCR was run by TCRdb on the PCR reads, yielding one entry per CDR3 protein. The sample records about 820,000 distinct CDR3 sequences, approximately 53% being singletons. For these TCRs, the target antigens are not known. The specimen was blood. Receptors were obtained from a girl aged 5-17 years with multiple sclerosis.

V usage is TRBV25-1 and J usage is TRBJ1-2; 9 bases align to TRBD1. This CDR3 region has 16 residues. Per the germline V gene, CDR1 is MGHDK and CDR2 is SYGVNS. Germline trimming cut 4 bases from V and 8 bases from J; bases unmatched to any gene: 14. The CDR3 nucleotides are TGTGCCAGCAGTGCCGGGACAGGGAGTGGATTGAGCGGCTACACCTTC. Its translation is CASSAGTGSGLSGYTF.

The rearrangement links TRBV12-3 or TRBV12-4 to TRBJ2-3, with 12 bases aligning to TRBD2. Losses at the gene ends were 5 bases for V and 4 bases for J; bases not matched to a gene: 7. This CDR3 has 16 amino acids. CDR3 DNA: TGTGCCAGCAGTCCACTAGCGGGAGGTAACGCAGATACGCAGTATTTT. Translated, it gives CASSPLAGGNADTQYF.

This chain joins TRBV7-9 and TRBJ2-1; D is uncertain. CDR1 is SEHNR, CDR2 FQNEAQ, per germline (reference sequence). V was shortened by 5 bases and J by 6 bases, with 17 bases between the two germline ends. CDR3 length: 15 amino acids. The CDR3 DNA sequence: TGTGCCAGCAGCGCCCGGGCGCATTTAGGCAATGAGCAGTTCTTC. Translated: CASSARAHLGNEQFF.

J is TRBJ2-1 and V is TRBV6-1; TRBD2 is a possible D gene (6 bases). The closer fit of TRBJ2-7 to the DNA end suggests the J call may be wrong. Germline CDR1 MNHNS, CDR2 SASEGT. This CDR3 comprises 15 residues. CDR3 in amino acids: CASSGAGTRGSKQYF. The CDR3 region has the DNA TGTGCCAGCAGTGGAGCCGGGACTCGGGGTAGCAAGCAGTACTTC.

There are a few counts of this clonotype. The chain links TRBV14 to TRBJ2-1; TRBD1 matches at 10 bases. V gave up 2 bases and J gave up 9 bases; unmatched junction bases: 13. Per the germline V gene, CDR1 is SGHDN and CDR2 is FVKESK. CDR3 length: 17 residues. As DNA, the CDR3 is TGTGCCAGCAGCCAAAGACGGACCGGGACAGGGGTCAGTGAGCAGTTCTTC. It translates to CASSQRRTGTGVSEQFF.

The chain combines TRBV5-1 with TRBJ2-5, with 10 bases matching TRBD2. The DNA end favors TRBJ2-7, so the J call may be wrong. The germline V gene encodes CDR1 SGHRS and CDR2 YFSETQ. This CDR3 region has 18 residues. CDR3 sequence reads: CASSLRLAGDSKGGEQYF. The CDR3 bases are TGCGCCAGCAGCTTGCGCCTAGCGGGAGATAGTAAGGGAGGCGAGCAGTACTTC.

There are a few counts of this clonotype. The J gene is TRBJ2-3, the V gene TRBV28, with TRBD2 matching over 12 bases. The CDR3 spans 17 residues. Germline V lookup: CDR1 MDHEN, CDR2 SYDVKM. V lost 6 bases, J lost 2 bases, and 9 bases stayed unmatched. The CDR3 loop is CASSSGLAGHFTDTQYF. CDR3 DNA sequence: TGTGCCAGCAGCTCGGGACTAGCGGGTCACTTCACAGATACGCAGTATTTT.

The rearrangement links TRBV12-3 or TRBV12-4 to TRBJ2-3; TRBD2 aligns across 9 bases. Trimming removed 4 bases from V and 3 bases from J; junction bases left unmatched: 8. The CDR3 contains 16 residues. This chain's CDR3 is CASSSKGLAGTDTQYF. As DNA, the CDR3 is TGTGCCAGCAGTTCCAAAGGGCTAGCGGGGACAGATACGCAGTATTTT.

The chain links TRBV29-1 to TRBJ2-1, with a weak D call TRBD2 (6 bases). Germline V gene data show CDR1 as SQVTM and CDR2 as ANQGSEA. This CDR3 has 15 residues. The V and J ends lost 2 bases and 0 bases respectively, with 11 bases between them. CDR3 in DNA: TGCAGCGTTGAATCTGCCGGGGGCTCCTACAATGAGCAGTTCTTC. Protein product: CSVESAGGSYNEQFF.

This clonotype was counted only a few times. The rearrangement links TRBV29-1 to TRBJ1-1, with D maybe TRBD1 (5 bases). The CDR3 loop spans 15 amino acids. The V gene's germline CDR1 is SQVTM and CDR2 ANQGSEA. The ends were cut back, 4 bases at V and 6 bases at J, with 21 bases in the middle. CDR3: CSVGGRWGKSPEAFF. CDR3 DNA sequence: TGCAGCGTTGGGGGCCGGTGGGGGAAGTCCCCTGAAGCTTTCTTT.

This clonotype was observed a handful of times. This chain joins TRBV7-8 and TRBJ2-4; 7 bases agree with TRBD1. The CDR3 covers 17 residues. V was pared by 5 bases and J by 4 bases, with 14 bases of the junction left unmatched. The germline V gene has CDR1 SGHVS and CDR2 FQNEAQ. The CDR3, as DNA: TGTGCCAGCAGCCAGAACCGGGACAGCGGATCAAAAAACATTCAGTACTTC. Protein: CASSQNRDSGSKNIQYF.

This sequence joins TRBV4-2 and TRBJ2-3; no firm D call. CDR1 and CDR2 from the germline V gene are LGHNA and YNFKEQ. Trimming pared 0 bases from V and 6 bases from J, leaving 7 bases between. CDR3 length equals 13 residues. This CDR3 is CASSQERRDTQYF. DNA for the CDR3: TGTGCCAGCAGCCAAGAAAGGCGCGATACGCAGTATTTT.

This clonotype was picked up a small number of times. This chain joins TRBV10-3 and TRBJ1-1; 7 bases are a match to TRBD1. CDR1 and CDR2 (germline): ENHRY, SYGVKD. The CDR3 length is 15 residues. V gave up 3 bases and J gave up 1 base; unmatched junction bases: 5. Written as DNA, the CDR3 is TGTGCCATCAGTGAACGGACAGGTAAGAACACTGAAGCTTTCTTT. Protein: CAISERTGKNTEAFF.

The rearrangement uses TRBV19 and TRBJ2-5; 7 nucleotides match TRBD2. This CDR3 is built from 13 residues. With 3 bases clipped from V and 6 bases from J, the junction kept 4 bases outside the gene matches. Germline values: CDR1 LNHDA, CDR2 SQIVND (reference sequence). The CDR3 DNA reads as TGTGCCAGTAGTATGGGGGGGGAACAGACCCAGTACTTC. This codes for CASSMGGEQTQYF.

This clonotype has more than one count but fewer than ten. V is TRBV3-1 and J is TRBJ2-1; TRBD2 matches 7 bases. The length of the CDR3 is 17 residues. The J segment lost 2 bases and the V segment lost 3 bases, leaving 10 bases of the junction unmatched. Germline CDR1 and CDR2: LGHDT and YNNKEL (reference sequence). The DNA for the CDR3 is TGTGCCAGCAGCCACTCCCGGTGGGGGGGTCCCTACAATGAGCAGTTCTTC. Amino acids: CASSHSRWGGPYNEQFF.

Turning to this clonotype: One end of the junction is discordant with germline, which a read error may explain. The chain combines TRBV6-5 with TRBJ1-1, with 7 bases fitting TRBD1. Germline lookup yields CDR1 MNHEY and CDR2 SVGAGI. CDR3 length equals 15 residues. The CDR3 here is CASRQNRGSNTKAFF. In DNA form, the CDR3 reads TGTGCCAGCAGGCAGAACAGGGGATCGAACACTAAAGCTTTCTTT.

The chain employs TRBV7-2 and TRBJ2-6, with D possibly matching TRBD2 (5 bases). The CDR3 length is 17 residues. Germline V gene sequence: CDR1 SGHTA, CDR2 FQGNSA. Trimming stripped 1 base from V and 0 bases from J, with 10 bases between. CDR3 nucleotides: TGTGCCAGCAGCTTAGTATCGGGAAGCTCTGGGGCCAACGTCCTGACTTTC. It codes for CASSLVSGSSGANVLTF.

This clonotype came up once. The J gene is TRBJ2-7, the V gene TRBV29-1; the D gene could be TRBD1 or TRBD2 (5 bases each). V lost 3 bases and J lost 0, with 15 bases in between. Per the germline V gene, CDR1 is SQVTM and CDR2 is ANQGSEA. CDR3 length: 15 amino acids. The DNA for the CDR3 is TGCAGCGTTGATGCCGGGACGGCGAGCTCCTACGAGCAGTACTTC. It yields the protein CSVDAGTASSYEQYF.

CDR3 nucleotide sequence: TGTGCCAGCAGCATTACTGGCTCTGGACAGAACTATGGCTACACCTTC. Its translation is CASSITGSGQNYGYTF. The J gene is TRBJ1-2, the V gene TRBV12-3 or TRBV12-4; D might be TRBD1 (6 bases). This CDR3 has 16 residues. V was trimmed by 6 bases and J by 2 bases, leaving 19 bases between them.

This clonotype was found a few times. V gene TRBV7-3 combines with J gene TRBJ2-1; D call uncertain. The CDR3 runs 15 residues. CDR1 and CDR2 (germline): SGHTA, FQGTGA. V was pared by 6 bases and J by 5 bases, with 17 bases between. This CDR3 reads CASRKPPTQDNEQFF. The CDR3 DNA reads TGTGCCAGCAGGAAGCCCCCTACGCAGGACAATGAGCAGTTCTTC.

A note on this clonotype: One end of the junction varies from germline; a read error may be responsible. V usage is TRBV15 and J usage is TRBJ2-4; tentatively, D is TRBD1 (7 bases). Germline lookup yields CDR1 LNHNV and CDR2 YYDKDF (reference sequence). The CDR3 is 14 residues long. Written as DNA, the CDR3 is TGTGCCACCAGCAGGCAGGGGGGAGAAAACATTCACTACTTC. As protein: CATSRQGGENIHYF.

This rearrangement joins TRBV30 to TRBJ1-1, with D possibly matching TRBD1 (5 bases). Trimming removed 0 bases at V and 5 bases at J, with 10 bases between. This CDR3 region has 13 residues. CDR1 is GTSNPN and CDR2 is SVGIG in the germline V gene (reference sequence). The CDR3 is CAWSVRGDTEAFF. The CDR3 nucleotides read TGTGCCTGGAGTGTACGGGGCGATACTGAAGCTTTCTTT. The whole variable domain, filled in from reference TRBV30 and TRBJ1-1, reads SQTIHQWPATLVQPVGSPLSLECTVEGTSNPNLYWYRQAAGRGLQLLFYSVGIGQISSEVPQNLSASRPQDRQFILSSKKLLLSDSGFYLCAWSVRGDTEAFFGQGTRLTVV.

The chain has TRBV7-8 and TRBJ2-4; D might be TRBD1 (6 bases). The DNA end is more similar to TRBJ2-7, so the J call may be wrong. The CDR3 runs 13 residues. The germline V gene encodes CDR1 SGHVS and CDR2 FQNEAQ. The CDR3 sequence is CASTKSGTYEQYF. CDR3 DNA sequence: TGTGCCAGCACCAAATCCGGGACATACGAGCAGTACTTC.

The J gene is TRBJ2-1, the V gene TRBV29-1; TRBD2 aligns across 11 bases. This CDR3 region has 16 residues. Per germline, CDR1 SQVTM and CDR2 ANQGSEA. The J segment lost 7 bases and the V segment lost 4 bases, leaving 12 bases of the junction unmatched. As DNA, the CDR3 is TGCAGCGTTGGTAGCGGGAGGGCCGGAGTCGGGAATGAGCAGTTCTTC. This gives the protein CSVGSGRAGVGNEQFF.

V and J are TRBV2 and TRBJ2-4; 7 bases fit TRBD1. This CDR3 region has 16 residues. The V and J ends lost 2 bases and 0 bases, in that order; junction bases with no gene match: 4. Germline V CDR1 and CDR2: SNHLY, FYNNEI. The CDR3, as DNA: TGTGCCAGCAGTGAACAGGGGGTTGTAGCCAAAAACATTCAGTACTTC. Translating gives CASSEQGVVAKNIQYF.

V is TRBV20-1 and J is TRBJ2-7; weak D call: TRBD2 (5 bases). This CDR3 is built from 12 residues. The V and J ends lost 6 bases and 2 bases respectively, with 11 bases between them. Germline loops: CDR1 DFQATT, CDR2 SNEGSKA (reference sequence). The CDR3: CSARHGTYEQYF. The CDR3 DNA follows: TGCAGTGCAAGACACGGGACCTACGAGCAGTACTTC.

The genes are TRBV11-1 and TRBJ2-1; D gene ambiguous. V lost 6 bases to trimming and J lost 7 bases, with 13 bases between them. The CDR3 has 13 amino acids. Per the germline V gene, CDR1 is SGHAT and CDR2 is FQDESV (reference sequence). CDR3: CASRLNFLNEQFF. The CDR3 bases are TGTGCCAGCAGATTAAATTTCCTAAATGAGCAGTTCTTC.

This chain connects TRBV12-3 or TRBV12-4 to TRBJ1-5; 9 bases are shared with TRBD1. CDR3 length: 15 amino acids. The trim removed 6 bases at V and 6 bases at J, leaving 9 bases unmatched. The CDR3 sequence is CASRKQGAPVQPQHF. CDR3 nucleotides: TGTGCCAGCAGGAAACAGGGGGCGCCGGTTCAGCCCCAGCATTTT.

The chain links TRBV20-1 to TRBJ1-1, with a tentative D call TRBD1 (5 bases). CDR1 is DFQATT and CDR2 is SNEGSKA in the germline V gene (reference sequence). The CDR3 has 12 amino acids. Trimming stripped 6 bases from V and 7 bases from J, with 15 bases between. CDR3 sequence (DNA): TGCAGTGCCACCAGAGGGGCAGGTGAAGCTTTCTTT. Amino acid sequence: CSATRGAGEAFF.